The 17 T cell receptor beta chains in this list originate from one sample, sequenced in a study of a mutant IDH1 vaccine in newly diagnosed glioma. Sequencing was performed with immunoSEQ multiplex PCR; in TCRdb, only in-frame clones are kept and a portion is missing. The sample consists of over 80,000 clones, 70% to 90% of them appearing once. Time point reported: baseline, week 1 (first vaccination visit). The treatment: pre-vaccination baseline after standard-of-care therapy. The sequences come from PBMCs, collected from a glioma patient treated with radiotherapy, temozolomide or both. The receptors stem from a woman aged 50 to 60 with glioma.

The rearrangement links TRBV28 to TRBJ1-5; tentative D call: TRBD1 (5 bases). V was cut by 9 bases and J by 7 bases, with 19 bases left in between. Germline V gene sequence: CDR1 MDHEN, CDR2 SYDVKM. CDR3 length equals 14 residues. CDR3 loop: CASVNSGLWQPQHF. Here the CDR3 DNA reads TGTGCCAGTGTTAACTCAGGGCTTTGGCAGCCCCAGCATTTT.

The V call is TRBV5-1, the J call TRBJ2-7, with a tentative D call TRBD2 (5 bases). Germline V gives CDR1 SGHRS, CDR2 YFSETQ. The germline V and J ends were trimmed by 5 bases and 6 bases, with 12 bases remaining between them. The CDR3 consists of 12 residues. The CDR3, as DNA: TGCGCCAGCAGAAGGGAAGGGAGCGAGCAGTACTTC. Protein sequence: CASRREGSEQYF.

This clone has only one observation. The genes are TRBV18 and TRBJ2-7; 12 nucleotides agree with TRBD2. The J segment lost 7 bases and the V segment lost 2 bases, leaving 3 bases of the junction unmatched. CDR3 length: 14 amino acids. Germline CDR1 KGHSH, CDR2 LQKENI. The CDR3 here is CASSPRLAGEEQYF. The DNA of the CDR3 is TGTGCCAGCTCACCAAGACTAGCGGGAGAAGAGCAGTACTTC. The full variable domain, completed using reference TRBV18 and TRBJ2-7, is NAGVMQNPRHLVRRRGQEARLRCSPMKGHSHVYWYRQLPEEGLKFMVYLQKENIIDESGMPKERFSAEFPKEGPSILRIQQVVRGDSAAYFCASSPRLAGEEQYFGPGTRLTVT.

V is TRBV5-1 and J is TRBJ2-2, with 7 bases matching TRBD2. The CDR3 sequence is 16 residues long. The junction had 11 bases not matched to a gene; V was cut back by 4 bases and J by 5 bases. Germline values: CDR1 SGHRS, CDR2 YFSETQ. The CDR3 protein is CASSRRGGIGTGELFF. CDR3 coding DNA: TGCGCCAGCAGCCGCCGGGGAGGGATTGGAACCGGGGAGCTGTTTTTT. Filled out from reference TRBV5-1 and TRBJ2-2, the complete variable domain reads KAGVTQTPRYLIKTRGQQVTLSCSPISGHRSVSWYQQTPGQGLQFLFEYFSETQRNKGNFPGRFSGRQFSNSRSEMNVSTLELGDSALYLCASSRRGGIGTGELFFGEGSRLTVL.

The chain is built from TRBV27 and TRBJ2-1; D gene uncertain. Trimming took off 2 bases at V and 5 bases at J, with 10 bases between the two ends. CDR1 MNHEY and CDR2 SMNVEV come from the germline V gene (reference sequence). This CDR3 region has 14 residues. CDR3 in amino acids: CASSLRLGNNEQFF. The CDR3 coding sequence is TGTGCCAGCAGTTTACGGCTGGGAAACAATGAGCAGTTCTTC.

The chain uses TRBV5-1 and TRBJ1-1; tentatively, D is TRBD1 (6 bases). The CDR3 runs to 14 residues. CDR1 is SGHRS and CDR2 is YFSETQ in the germline V gene. Trimming took off 0 bases at V and 4 bases at J, with 10 bases between the two ends. The CDR3 nucleotides read TGCGCCAGCAGCTTGGACAGGGCGAGCACTGAAGCTTTCTTT. Translated: CASSLDRASTEAFF.

The chain couples TRBV15 to TRBJ1-4, with D uncertain. This CDR3 has 13 residues. Germline CDR1 is LNHNV and CDR2 is YYDKDF (reference sequence). V shed 3 bases and J shed 5 bases, with 7 bases lying between them. The CDR3 DNA reads as TGTGCCACCAGCAGCCTGGGAAATGAAAAACTGTTTTTT. It is translated as CATSSLGNEKLFF. The full variable domain, its missing parts supplied by reference TRBV15 and TRBJ1-4, is DAMVIQNPRYQVTQFGKPVTLSCSQTLNHNVMYWYQQKSSQAPKLLFHYYDKDFNNEADTPDNFQSRRPNTSFCFLDIRSPGLGDTAMYLCATSSLGNEKLFFGSGTQLSVL.

Concerning this clone itself: At one of its ends the junction is not consistent with the germline gene, which may arise from a read error. This chain links TRBV30 with TRBJ2-1; the D is unclear. CDR3 length: 11 amino acids. Germline V gene sequence: CDR1 GTSNPN, CDR2 SVGIG (reference sequence). CDR3 nucleotides: TGTGCCTGGGCCCCCTATAATGAGCAGTTCTTC. Its translation is CAWAPYNEQFF.

The chain joins TRBV18 to TRBJ2-1; D tentatively reads TRBD1 or TRBD2 (5 bases each). Germline loops: CDR1 KGHSH, CDR2 LQKENI. CDR3 length: 14 residues. V dropped 3 bases and J dropped 6 bases, with 12 bases sitting between them. DNA for the CDR3: TGTGCCAGCTCACCTCGGGACCCGCCCAATGAGCAGTTCTTC. Protein sequence: CASSPRDPPNEQFF.

The V call is TRBV5-5, the J call TRBJ1-5, with D unclear. This CDR3 is built from 16 residues. Trimming pared 1 base from V and 7 bases from J, leaving 18 bases between. Germline V gene sequence: CDR1 SGHKS, CDR2 YYEKEE (reference sequence). CDR3 DNA: TGTGCCAGCAGCTTGTCAACGCCCACACTGGCCCAGCCCCAGCATTTT. Residues: CASSLSTPTLAQPQHF.

This clone was seen only once. The CDR3 DNA is TGTGCCAGCAGTGACAGCTCCCTAGGGGGGGATGGCTACACCTTC. It encodes CASSDSSLGGDGYTF. V is TRBV28 and J is TRBJ1-2; D perhaps matches TRBD1 (6 bases). CDR1 and CDR2 from the germline V gene are MDHEN and SYDVKM. The V and J ends lost 5 bases and 6 bases respectively, with 19 bases between them. This CDR3 comprises 15 residues.

This sequence joins TRBV6-5 and TRBJ2-5; D gene uncertain. With 5 bases removed from V and 5 bases from J, the gap between germline ends came to 9 bases. The germline CDR1 and CDR2 sequences are MNHEY and SVGAGI. There are 12 residues in the CDR3. CDR3 sequence: CASSQTKETQYF. In nucleotides, the CDR3 is TGTGCCAGCAGTCAGACAAAGGAGACCCAGTACTTC.

The chain employs TRBV4-1 and TRBJ2-5; 7 bases match TRBD2. The J call may be incorrect, as the DNA end agrees better with TRBJ2-7. The CDR3 has 15 residues. Germline-derived CDR1 and CDR2 are MGHRA and YSYEKL. DNA of the CDR3: TGCGCCAGCAGCCAAGGTCTAGCGGTCTCCTACGAGCAGTACTTC. Residues: CASSQGLAVSYEQYF.

The genes are TRBV6-5 and TRBJ2-5; the D gene could be TRBD1 or TRBD2 (5 bases each). The germline CDR1 and CDR2 sequences are MNHEY and SVGAGI. The CDR3 is 14 amino acids. The V gene lost 2 bases and the J gene lost 2 bases, with 9 bases spanning the gap. CDR3 region: CASSYGTAQETQYF. CDR3 coding DNA: TGTGCCAGCAGTTACGGGACCGCACAAGAGACCCAGTACTTC.

V and J are TRBV7-9 and TRBJ2-3; D remains unclear. Germline CDR1 and CDR2: SEHNR and FQNEAQ (reference sequence). V lost 2 bases and J 1 base, leaving 7 bases between the germline ends. The CDR3 length is 14 residues. As DNA, the CDR3 is TGTGCCAGCAGCTTATCTATGCGCACAGATACGCAGTATTTT. Its translation is CASSLSMRTDTQYF.

In this sample, this clone turned up once. The chain recombines TRBV4-2 with TRBJ1-1, with D possibly being TRBD1 (5 bases). CDR3 length: 17 amino acids. Trimming took off 0 bases at V and 1 base at J, with 15 bases between the two ends. Germline CDR1 LGHNA, CDR2 YNFKEQ. Written as DNA, the CDR3 is TGTGCCAGCAGCCAAGATTCGACTGGAGGGGAGAACACTGAAGCTTTCTTT. Translated: CASSQDSTGGENTEAFF.

The genes are TRBV5-4 and TRBJ1-4; TRBD1 aligns across 7 bases. This CDR3 has 15 residues. Germline V gives CDR1 SGHNT, CDR2 YYREEE (reference sequence). V shed 0 bases, J shed 4 bases, and the junction held 3 bases outside the gene matches. CDR3 bases: TGTGCCAGCAGCTTGGCAGGGACAGATAATGAAAAACTGTTTTTT. Protein: CASSLAGTDNEKLFF.